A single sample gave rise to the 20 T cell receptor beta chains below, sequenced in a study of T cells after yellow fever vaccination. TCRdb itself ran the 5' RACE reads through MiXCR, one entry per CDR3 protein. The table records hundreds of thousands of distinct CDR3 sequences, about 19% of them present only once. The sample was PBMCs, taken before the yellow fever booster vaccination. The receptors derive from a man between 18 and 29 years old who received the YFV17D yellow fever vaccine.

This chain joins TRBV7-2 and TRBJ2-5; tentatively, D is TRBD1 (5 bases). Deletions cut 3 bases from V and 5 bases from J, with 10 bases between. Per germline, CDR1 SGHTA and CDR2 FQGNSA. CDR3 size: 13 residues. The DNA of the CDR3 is TGTGCCAGCAGCTTTGCCTCAGGGGAGACCCAGTACTTC. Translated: CASSFASGETQYF.

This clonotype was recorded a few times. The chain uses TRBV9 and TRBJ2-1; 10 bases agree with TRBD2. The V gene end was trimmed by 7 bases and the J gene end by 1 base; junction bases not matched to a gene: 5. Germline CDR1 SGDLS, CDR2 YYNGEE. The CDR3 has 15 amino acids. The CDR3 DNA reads TGTGCCAGCGCTAGCGGGGGCCTATCCTACAATGAGCAGTTCTTC. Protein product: CASASGGLSYNEQFF.

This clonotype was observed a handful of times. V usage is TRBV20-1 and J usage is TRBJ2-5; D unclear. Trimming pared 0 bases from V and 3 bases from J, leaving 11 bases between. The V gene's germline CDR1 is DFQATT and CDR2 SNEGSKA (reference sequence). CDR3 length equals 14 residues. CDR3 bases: TGCAGTGCTAGAGAGGCTAGATTAAAAGAGACCCAGTACTTC. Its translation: CSAREARLKETQYF.

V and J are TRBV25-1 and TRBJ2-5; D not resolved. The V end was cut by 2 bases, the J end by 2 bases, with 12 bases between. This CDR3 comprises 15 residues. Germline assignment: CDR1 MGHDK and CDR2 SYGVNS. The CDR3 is CASSERYVEQETQYF. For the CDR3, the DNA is TGTGCCAGCAGTGAAAGATATGTGGAACAAGAGACCCAGTACTTC.

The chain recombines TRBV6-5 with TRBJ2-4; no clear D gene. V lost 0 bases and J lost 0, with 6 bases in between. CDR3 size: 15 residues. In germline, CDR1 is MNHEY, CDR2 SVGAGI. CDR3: CASSYSSLAKNIQYF. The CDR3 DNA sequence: TGTGCCAGCAGTTACTCCTCCCTAGCCAAAAACATTCAGTACTTC.

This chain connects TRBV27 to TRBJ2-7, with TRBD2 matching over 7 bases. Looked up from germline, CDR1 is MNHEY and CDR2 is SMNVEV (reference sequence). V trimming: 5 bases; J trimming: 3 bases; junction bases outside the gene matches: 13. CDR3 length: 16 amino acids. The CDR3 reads CASSLSRVGGDYEQYF. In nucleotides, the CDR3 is TGTGCCAGCAGTCTGTCCCGAGTGGGGGGGGACTACGAGCAGTACTTC.

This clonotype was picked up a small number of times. In DNA form, the CDR3 reads TGCGCCAGCAGCCAGGGGGTAGGAAATGGCTACACCTTC. Translating gives CASSQGVGNGYTF. The rearrangement uses TRBV4-1 and TRBJ1-2; D may be TRBD1 (5 bases). Germline-derived CDR1 and CDR2 are MGHRA and YSYEKL. Trimming cost V 3 bases and J 6 bases, with 11 bases left between them. The CDR3 runs 13 residues.

The CDR3 DNA reads as TGCGCCAGCGGCTCACTGGGGCTCTATGGCTACACCTTC. It yields the protein CASGSLGLYGYTF. The chain links TRBV5-1 to TRBJ1-2, with D maybe TRBD1 (5 bases). From germline, CDR1 is SGHRS and CDR2 YFSETQ. Between the trimmed V and J ends, which lost 7 bases and 4 bases, there was a span of 14 bases. This CDR3 has 13 residues.

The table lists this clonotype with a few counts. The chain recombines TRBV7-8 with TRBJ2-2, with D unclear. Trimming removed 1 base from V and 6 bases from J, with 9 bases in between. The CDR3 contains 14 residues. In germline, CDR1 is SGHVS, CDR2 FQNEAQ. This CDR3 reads CASSLDWVAGELFF. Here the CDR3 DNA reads TGTGCCAGCAGCTTAGATTGGGTTGCCGGGGAGCTGTTTTTT.

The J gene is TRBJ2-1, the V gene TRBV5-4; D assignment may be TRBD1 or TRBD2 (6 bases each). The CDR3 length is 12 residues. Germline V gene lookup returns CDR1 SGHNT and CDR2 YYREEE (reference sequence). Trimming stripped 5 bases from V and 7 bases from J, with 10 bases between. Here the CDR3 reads CASRKGGNEQFF. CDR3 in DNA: TGTGCCAGCAGGAAAGGGGGGAATGAGCAGTTCTTC.

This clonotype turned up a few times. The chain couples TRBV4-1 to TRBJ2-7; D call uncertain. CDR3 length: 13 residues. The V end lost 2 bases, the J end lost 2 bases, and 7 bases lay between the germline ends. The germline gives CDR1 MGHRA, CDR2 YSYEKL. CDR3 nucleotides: TGCGCCAGCAGCCAAAGGCTGACCTACGAGCAGTACGTC. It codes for CASSQRLTYEQYV.

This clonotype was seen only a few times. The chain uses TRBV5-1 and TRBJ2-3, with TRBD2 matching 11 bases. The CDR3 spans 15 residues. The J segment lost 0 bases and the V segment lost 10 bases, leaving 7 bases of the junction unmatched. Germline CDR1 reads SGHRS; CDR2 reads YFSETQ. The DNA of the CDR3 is TGCGCCGGGATGACTAGCGGGGCGAGCACAGATACGCAGTATTTT. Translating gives CAGMTSGASTDTQYF.

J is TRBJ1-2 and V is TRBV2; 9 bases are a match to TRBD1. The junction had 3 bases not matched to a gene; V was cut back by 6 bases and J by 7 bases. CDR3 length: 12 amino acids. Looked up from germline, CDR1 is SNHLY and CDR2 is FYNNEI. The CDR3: CASRDRGGGYTF. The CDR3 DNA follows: TGTGCCAGCAGGGACAGGGGAGGTGGCTACACCTTC.

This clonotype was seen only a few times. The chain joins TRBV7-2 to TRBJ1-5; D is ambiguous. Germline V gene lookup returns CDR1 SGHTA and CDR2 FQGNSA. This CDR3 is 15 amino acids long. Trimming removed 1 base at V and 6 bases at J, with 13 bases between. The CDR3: CASSLDGRGTQPQHF. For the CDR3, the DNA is TGTGCCAGCAGCTTAGATGGACGGGGAACTCAGCCCCAGCATTTT.

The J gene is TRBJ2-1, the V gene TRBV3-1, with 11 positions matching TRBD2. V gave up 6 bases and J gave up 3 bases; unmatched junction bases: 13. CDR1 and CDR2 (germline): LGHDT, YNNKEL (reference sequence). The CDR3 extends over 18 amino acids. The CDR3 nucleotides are TGTGCCAGCAGGGGGAATAGGGCTAGCGGGGGGTTCTACAATGAGCAGTTCTTC. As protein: CASRGNRASGGFYNEQFF.

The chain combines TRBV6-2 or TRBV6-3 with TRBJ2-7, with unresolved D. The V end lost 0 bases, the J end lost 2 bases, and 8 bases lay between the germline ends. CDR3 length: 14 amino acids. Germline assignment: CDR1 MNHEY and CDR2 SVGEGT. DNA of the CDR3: TGTGCCAGCAGTTACTCGGGCAGGACCTACGAGCAGTACTTC. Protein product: CASSYSGRTYEQYF.

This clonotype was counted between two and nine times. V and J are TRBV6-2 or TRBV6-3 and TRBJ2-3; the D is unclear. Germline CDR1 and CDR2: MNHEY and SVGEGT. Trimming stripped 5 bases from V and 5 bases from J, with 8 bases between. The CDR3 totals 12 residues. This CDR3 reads CASSNLRDTQYF. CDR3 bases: TGTGCCAGCAGTAACCTGAGAGATACGCAGTATTTT.

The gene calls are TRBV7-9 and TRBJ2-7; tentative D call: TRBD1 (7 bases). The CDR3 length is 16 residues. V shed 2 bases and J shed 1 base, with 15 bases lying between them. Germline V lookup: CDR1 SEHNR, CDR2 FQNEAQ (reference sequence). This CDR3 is CASSLIPQGGSYEQYF. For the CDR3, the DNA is TGTGCCAGCAGCTTAATTCCCCAGGGGGGATCCTACGAGCAGTACTTC.

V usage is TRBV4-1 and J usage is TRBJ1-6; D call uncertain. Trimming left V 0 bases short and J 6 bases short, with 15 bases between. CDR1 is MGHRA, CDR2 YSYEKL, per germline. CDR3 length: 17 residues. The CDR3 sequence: CASSQDFIREINSPLHF. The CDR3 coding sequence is TGCGCCAGCAGCCAAGATTTCATCCGGGAGATTAATTCACCCCTCCACTTT.

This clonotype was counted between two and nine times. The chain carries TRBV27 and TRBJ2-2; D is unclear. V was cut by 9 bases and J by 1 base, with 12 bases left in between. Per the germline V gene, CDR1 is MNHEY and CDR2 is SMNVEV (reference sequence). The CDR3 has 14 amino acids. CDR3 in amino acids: CASGGVENTGELFF. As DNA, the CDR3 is TGTGCCAGTGGTGGGGTAGAGAACACCGGGGAGCTGTTTTTT.